Described below is a single T cell receptor (beta chain) sequence and its context. The antigen is unknown. This CDR3 has 14 amino acids. The junction had 9 bases not matched to a gene; V was cut back by 8 bases and J by 2 bases. Germline V gene lookup returns CDR1 MNHEY and CDR2 SMNVEV (reference sequence). Data came from immunoSEQ multiplex PCR; TCRdb stores just in-frame clones and leaves some out. Among around 140,000 clones, approximately 92% were seen once, and the ten largest hold around 1.7%. This sample was taken from a study of T cell responses to AZD1222 COVID-19 vaccine. Study context: Second-dose groups at about 4 or about 12 weeks were pooled. Regarding the study as a whole: Donors were mostly white British, more females; clonal diversity possibly underestimated. CD4 TCRs linked to vaccination spanned spike, dominating at 160-218 and 743-854. After two AZD1222 doses, spike-specific TCR breadth and depth rose versus day 0.

Sequenced material: peripheral blood, taken on day 0 of AZD1222 vaccination. J is TRBJ2-7 and V is TRBV27; TRBD2 matches at 7 bases. The receptor was isolated from an adult in good health. As DNA, the CDR3 is TGTGCCAGCCGTCGCCTAGCGGCGACCTACGAGCAGTACTTC. Residues: CASRRLAATYEQYF.